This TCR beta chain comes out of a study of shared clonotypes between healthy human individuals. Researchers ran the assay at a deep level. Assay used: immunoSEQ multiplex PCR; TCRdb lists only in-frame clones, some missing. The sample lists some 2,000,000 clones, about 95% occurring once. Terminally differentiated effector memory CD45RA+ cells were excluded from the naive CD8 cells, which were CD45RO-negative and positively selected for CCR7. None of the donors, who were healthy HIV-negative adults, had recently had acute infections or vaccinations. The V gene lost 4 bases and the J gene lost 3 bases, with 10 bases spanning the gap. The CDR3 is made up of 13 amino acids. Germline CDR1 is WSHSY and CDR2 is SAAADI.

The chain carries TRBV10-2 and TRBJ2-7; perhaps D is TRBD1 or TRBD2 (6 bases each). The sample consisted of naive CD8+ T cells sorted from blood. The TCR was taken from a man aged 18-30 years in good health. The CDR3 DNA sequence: TGCGCCAGCAGTGCCGCGGGACACTACGAGCAGTACTTC. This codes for CASSAAGHYEQYF.